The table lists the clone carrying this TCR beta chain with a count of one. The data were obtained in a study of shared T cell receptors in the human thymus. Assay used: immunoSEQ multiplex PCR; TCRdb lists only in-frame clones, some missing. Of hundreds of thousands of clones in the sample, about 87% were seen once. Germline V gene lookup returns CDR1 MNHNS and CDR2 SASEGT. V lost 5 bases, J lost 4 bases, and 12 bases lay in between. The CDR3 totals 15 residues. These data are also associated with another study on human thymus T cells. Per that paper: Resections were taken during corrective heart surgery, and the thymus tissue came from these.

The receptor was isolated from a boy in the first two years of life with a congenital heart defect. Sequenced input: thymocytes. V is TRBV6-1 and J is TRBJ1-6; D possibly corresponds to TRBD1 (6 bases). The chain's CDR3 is CASSKTGGYNSPLHF. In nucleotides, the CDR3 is TGTGCCAGCAGTAAGACAGGCGGGTATAATTCACCCCTCCACTTT.